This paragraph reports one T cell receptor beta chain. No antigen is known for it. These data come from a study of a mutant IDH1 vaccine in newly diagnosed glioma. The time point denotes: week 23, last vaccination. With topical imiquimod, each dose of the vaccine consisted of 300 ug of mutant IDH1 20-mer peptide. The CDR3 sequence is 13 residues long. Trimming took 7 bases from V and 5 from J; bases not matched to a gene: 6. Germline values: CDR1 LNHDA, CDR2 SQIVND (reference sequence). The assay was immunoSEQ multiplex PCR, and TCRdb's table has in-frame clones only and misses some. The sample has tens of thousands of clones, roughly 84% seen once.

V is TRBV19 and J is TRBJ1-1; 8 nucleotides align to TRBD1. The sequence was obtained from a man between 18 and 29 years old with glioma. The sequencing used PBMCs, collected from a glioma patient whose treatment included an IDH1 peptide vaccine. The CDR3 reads CASIPGTGTEAFF. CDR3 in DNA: TGTGCCAGTATACCCGGGACAGGTACTGAAGCTTTCTTT.